This TCR beta chain emerged from a study of CD8+ T cells in alopecia areata. Treatment meaning: oral pan-JAK inhibitor, 5-10 mg twice daily. TCR sequencing used cDNA made by reverse transcription of extracted RNA. Sequencing used immunoSEQ multiplex PCR; TCRdb keeps in-frame clones, though not all of them. The sample yields fewer than 250,000 clones, roughly 60% seen once. Germline assignment: CDR1 SQVTM and CDR2 ANQGSEA. Trimming cost V 5 bases and J 4 bases, with 14 bases left between them. This CDR3 has 13 amino acids. Sequences were derived from CD4+ T cells sorted from blood, sampled at week 24, from a patient treated with tofacitinib. This TCR came from a human donor with alopecia areata. This sequence joins TRBV29-1 and TRBJ1-1; D is ambiguous. CDR3 coding DNA: TGCAGCGTTTGGAGAAAGGATGGCACTGAAGCTTTCTTT. Translated, it gives CSVWRKDGTEAFF.